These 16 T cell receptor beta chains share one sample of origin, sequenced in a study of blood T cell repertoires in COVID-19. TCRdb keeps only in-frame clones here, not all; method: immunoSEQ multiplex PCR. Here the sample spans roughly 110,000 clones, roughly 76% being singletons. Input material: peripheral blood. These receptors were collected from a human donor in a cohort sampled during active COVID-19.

CDR3 nucleotide sequence: TGTGCCAGCAGTCAGGAGGGACAGGGTTCACCCCTCCACTTT. Translated, it gives CASSQEGQGSPLHF. The chain employs TRBV27 and TRBJ1-6; 9 bases match TRBD1. Germline V gene lookup returns CDR1 MNHEY and CDR2 SMNVEV (reference sequence). The CDR3 has 14 amino acids. V shed 5 bases and J 9 bases; nucleotides not matched to a gene: 5.

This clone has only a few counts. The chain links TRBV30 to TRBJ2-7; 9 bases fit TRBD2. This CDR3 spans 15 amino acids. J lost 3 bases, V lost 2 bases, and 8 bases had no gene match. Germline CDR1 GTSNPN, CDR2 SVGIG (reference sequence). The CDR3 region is CAWSPHSSGNYEQYF. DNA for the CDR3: TGTGCCTGGAGTCCCCACTCTAGCGGGAACTACGAGCAGTACTTC.

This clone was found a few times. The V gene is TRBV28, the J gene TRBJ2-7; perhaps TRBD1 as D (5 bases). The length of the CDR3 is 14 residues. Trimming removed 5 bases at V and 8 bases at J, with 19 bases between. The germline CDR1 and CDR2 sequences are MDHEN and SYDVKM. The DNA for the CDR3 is TGTGCCAGCAGTCGTAGACAGCTTCAATACCAGCAGTACTTC. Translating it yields CASSRRQLQYQQYF.

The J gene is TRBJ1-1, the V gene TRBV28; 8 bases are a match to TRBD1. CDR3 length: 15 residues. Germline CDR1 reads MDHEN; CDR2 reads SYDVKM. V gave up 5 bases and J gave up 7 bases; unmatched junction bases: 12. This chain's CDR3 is CASSAMDRVVIEAFF. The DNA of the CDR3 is TGTGCCAGCAGTGCCATGGACAGGGTTGTTATTGAAGCTTTCTTT.

The CDR3 region is CASRGRQDTEAFF. CDR3 DNA: TGTGCCAGCAGAGGGAGACAGGACACTGAAGCTTTCTTT. The V call is TRBV12-3 or TRBV12-4, the J call TRBJ1-1; tentatively, D is TRBD1 (6 bases). The V gene lost 6 bases and the J gene lost 3 bases, with 11 bases spanning the gap. The CDR3 is 13 residues long.

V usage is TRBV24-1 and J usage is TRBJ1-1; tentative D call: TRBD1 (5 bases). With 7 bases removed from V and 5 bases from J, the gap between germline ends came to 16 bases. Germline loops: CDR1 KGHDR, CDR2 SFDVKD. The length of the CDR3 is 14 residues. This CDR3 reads CATSPSLGGTEAFF. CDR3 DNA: TGTGCCACCAGCCCTTCATTGGGGGGGACTGAAGCTTTCTTT.

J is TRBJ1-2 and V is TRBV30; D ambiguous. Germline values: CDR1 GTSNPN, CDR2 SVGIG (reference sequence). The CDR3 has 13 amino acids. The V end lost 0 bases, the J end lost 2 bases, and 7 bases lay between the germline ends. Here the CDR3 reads CAWSVGQNYGYTF. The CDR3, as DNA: TGTGCCTGGAGTGTTGGTCAGAACTATGGCTACACCTTC.

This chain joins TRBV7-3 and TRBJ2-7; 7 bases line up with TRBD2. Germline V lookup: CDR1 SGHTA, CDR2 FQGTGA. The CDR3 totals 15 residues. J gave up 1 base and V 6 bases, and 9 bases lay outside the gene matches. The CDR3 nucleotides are TGTGCCAGCAGTTCATCAGGGACTAAATCCTACGAGCAGTACTTC. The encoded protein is CASSSSGTKSYEQYF.

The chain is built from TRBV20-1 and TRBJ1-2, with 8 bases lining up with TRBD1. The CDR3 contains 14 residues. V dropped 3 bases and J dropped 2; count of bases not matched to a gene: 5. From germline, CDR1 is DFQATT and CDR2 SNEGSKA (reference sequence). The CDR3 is CSASWAGGNYGYTF. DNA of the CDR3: TGCAGTGCTAGTTGGGCAGGGGGCAACTATGGCTACACCTTC.

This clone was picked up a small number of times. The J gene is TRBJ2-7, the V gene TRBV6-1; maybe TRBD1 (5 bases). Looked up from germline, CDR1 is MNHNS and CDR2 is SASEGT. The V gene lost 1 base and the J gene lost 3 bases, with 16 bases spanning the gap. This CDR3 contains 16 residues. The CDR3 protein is CASSEVVGAQLYEQYF. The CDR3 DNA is TGTGCCAGCAGTGAAGTAGTAGGGGCTCAGCTCTACGAGCAGTACTTC.

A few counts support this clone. The CDR3 region has the DNA TGTGCCAGCAGCCAAGCTCAGCCCGGACAGGGGGATTATGAAAAACTGTTTTTT. This translates into CASSQAQPGQGDYEKLFF. The chain links TRBV3-1 (or the pseudogene TRBV3-2) to TRBJ1-4; 10 bases line up with TRBD1. The V and J ends lost 1 base and 6 bases, in that order; junction bases with no gene match: 11. Germline lookup yields CDR1 LGHDT and CDR2 YNNKEL (reference sequence). The CDR3 is 18 residues long.

CDR3 in DNA: TGTGCCAGCATGCCCCGCAGGGGGCAACTAGCGGGAGGACTGCGAGAGACCCAGTACTTC. Its translation is CASMPRRGQLAGGLRETQYF. V gene TRBV28 combines with J gene TRBJ2-5, with TRBD2 matching over 12 bases. V trimming: 7 bases; J trimming: 4 bases; junction bases outside the gene matches: 22. This CDR3 has 20 amino acids. Germline-derived CDR1 and CDR2 are MDHEN and SYDVKM.

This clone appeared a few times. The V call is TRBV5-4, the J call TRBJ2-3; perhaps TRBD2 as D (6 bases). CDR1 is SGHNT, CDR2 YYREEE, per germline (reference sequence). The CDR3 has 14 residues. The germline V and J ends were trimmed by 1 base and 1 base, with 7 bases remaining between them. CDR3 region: CASSLPSGTDTQYF. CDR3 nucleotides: TGTGCCAGCAGCTTGCCTAGCGGCACAGATACGCAGTATTTT. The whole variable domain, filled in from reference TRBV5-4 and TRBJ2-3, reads ETGVTQSPTHLIKTRGQQVTLRCSSQSGHNTVSWYQQALGQGPQFIFQYYREEENGRGNFPPRFSGLQFPNYSSELNVNALELDDSALYLCASSLPSGTDTQYFGPGTRLTVL.

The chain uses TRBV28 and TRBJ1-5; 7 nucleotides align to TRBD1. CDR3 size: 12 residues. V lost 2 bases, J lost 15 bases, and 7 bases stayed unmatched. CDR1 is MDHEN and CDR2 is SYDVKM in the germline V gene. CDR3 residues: CASSLPQGPGHF. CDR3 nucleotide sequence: TGTGCCAGCAGTTTACCACAGGGGCCCGGGCATTTT.

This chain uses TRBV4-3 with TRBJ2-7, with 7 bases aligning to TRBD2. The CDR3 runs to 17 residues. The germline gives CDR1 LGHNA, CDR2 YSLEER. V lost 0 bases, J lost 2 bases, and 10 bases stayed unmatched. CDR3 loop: CASSQENGRQPAYEQYF. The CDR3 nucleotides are TGCGCCAGCAGCCAAGAGAACGGGAGGCAGCCGGCCTACGAGCAGTACTTC.

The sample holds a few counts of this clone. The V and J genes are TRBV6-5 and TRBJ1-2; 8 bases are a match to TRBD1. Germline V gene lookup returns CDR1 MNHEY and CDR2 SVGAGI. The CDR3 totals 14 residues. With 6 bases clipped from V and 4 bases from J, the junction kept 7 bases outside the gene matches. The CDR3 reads CASRGQGTGYGYTF. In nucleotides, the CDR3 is TGTGCCAGCAGAGGACAGGGAACAGGCTATGGCTACACCTTC.